One sample yielded the 22 T cell receptor beta chains listed below, sequenced in a study of blood T cell repertoires in COVID-19. Assay used: immunoSEQ multiplex PCR; TCRdb lists only in-frame clones, some missing. This sample has approximately 130,000 clones, with over 70% found just once. The sample taken for sequencing was peripheral blood. The source of these receptors is a man in his fifties or sixties with active COVID-19.

The chain uses TRBV12-3 or TRBV12-4 and TRBJ1-2; 7 bases fit TRBD1. V was pared by 5 bases and J by 2 bases, with 2 bases of the junction left unmatched. This CDR3 is 13 amino acids long. This CDR3 is CASSRQGNYGYTF. In DNA, the CDR3 is TGTGCCAGCAGTCGACAGGGAAACTATGGCTACACCTTC.

V gene TRBV6-2 or TRBV6-3 combines with J gene TRBJ2-1; possible D gene TRBD2, 6 bases. The CDR3 covers 17 residues. The ends were cut back, 0 bases at V and 2 bases at J, with 14 bases in the middle. Germline values: CDR1 MNHEY, CDR2 SVGEGT. The DNA of the CDR3 is TGTGCCAGCAGTTACTCAATCCTCGGGGGTCCCTACAATGAGCAGTTCTTC. It specifies CASSYSILGGPYNEQFF.

The V and J genes are TRBV28 and TRBJ1-3; D not resolved. The CDR3 consists of 16 residues. V lost 4 bases and J 4 bases, leaving 17 bases between the germline ends. CDR1 and CDR2 from the germline V gene are MDHEN and SYDVKM. The CDR3 here is CASSSTPDLVGNTIYF. In nucleotides, the CDR3 is TGTGCCAGCAGTTCTACCCCCGATCTAGTAGGAAACACCATATATTTT.

J is TRBJ1-2 and V is TRBV6-6; D gene unclear. The V end lost 4 bases, the J end lost 4 bases, and 10 bases lay between the germline ends. Germline-derived CDR1 and CDR2 are MNHNY and SVGAGI (reference sequence). The CDR3 extends over 13 amino acids. The CDR3 region is CASSSESVYGYTF. CDR3 DNA: TGTGCCAGCAGTTCGGAGTCTGTCTATGGCTACACCTTC.

The chain uses TRBV6-6 and TRBJ2-6, with D tentatively TRBD1 (5 bases). V was shortened by 6 bases and J by 2 bases, with 11 bases between the two germline ends. Germline values: CDR1 MNHNY, CDR2 SVGAGI (reference sequence). The CDR3 runs to 15 residues. The CDR3 loop reads CASSPDTPGANVLTF. The CDR3 DNA sequence: TGTGCCAGCAGCCCGGACACTCCTGGGGCCAACGTCCTGACTTTC.

The rearrangement uses TRBV4-1 and TRBJ1-2; the D is unclear. CDR1 and CDR2 (germline): MGHRA, YSYEKL. Trimming took 1 base from V and 8 from J, leaving 17 bases between them. This CDR3 is 15 amino acids long. CDR3 region: CASSQGARVEAGYTF. CDR3 sequence (DNA): TGCGCCAGCAGCCAAGGTGCGAGGGTAGAAGCGGGCTACACCTTC.

The chain uses TRBV13 and TRBJ2-7, with 8 nucleotides matching TRBD1. Trimming took 4 bases from V and 6 from J; bases not matched to a gene: 11. The CDR3 has 15 residues. Looked up from germline, CDR1 is PRHDT and CDR2 is FYEKMQ (reference sequence). The CDR3 DNA sequence: TGTGCCAGCAGCTCCGACAGGGGTACTCGAGGCGAGCAGTACTTC. Protein product: CASSSDRGTRGEQYF.

The CDR3 DNA reads TGCGCCAGCAGCCAAGAGAAGGGGGTTCAGCCCCAGCATTTT. Translation: CASSQEKGVQPQHF. The chain links TRBV4-3 to TRBJ1-5, with a tentative D call TRBD1 (6 bases). Germline values: CDR1 LGHNA, CDR2 YSLEER. Between the trimmed V and J ends, which lost 0 bases and 6 bases, there was a span of 9 bases. The CDR3 spans 14 residues.

The rearrangement uses TRBV6-5 and TRBJ1-4; TRBD1 agrees at 7 bases. The V gene's germline CDR1 is MNHEY and CDR2 SVGAGI. This CDR3 has 15 residues. V gave up 6 bases and J gave up 8 bases; unmatched junction bases: 12. This chain's CDR3 is CASRTRDSRSEKLFF. Written as DNA, the CDR3 is TGTGCCAGCAGAACAAGGGACAGCAGAAGCGAAAAACTGTTTTTT.

This sequence joins TRBV6-6 and TRBJ1-5; TRBD1 is a possible D gene (5 bases). Germline lookup yields CDR1 MNHNY and CDR2 SVGAGI (reference sequence). V lost 5 bases and J 0 bases, leaving 11 bases between the germline ends. This CDR3 has 15 amino acids. CDR3 residues: CASSPDRNSNQPQHF. CDR3 DNA sequence: TGTGCCAGCAGTCCCGACAGAAATAGCAATCAGCCCCAGCATTTT.

The chain recombines TRBV9 with TRBJ2-5; D might be TRBD2 (5 bases). The V gene lost 4 bases and the J gene lost 3 bases, with 13 bases spanning the gap. Germline CDR1 and CDR2: SGDLS and YYNGEE. The length of the CDR3 is 14 residues. As DNA, the CDR3 is TGTGCCAGCAGCATGGCCGCGAGGGAAGAGACCCAGTACTTC. It is translated as CASSMAAREETQYF.

This chain links TRBV7-2 with TRBJ2-5, with TRBD2 matching over 8 bases. Germline V gene sequence: CDR1 SGHTA, CDR2 FQGNSA. The CDR3 length is 14 residues. Trimming removed 1 base from V and 8 bases from J; junction bases left unmatched: 6. The CDR3 spells CASSLDGGEGTQYF. DNA of the CDR3: TGTGCCAGCAGCTTAGACGGGGGGGAGGGAACCCAGTACTTC.

The chain couples TRBV11-3 to TRBJ2-3, with 15 bases aligning to TRBD2. V trimming: 4 bases; J trimming: 4 bases; junction bases outside the gene matches: 3. This CDR3 has 16 residues. The germline gives CDR1 SGHNT, CDR2 YENEEA. CDR3 sequence: CASSSRTSGGADTQYF. CDR3 sequence (DNA): TGTGCCAGCAGCTCCAGGACTAGCGGGGGGGCAGATACGCAGTATTTT.

The chain recombines TRBV2 with TRBJ2-7; D is unclear. The CDR3 sequence is 13 residues long. Germline CDR1 is SNHLY and CDR2 is FYNNEI. The V end lost 2 bases, the J end lost 7 bases, and 12 bases lay between the germline ends. For the CDR3, the DNA is TGTGCCAGCAGTGAATTCCGACACCGAGAGCAGTACTTC. Translating it yields CASSEFRHREQYF.

V gene TRBV18 combines with J gene TRBJ2-2; no clear D gene. The CDR3 sequence is 14 residues long. The germline V gene has CDR1 KGHSH and CDR2 LQKENI. V gave up 2 bases and J gave up 2 bases, with 6 bases separating them. The CDR3 reads CASSPYVNTGELFF. DNA of the CDR3: TGTGCCAGCTCACCATATGTAAACACCGGGGAGCTGTTTTTT.

This clone was counted a few times. V usage is TRBV7-9 and J usage is TRBJ2-7; 7 bases align to TRBD1. This CDR3 comprises 14 residues. Trimming at V came to 5 bases and at J to 4 bases, leaving 8 bases not matched to a gene. CDR1 is SEHNR, CDR2 FQNEAQ, per germline (reference sequence). The CDR3 DNA follows: TGTGCCAGCAGCAGCGACAGGGTAGGGTACGAGCAGTACTTC. Its protein is CASSSDRVGYEQYF.

The chain has TRBV19 and TRBJ1-1; TRBD1 aligns across 8 bases. V dropped 5 bases and J dropped 9; count of bases not matched to a gene: 5. The CDR3 spans 12 residues. Germline loops: CDR1 LNHDA, CDR2 SQIVND (reference sequence). The CDR3 spells CASSRDRRKAFF. In DNA, the CDR3 is TGTGCCAGTAGTCGGGACAGGAGGAAAGCTTTCTTT.

The chain carries TRBV5-1 and TRBJ2-7, with D perhaps TRBD2 (5 bases). Trimming removed 1 base from V and 7 bases from J, with 9 bases in between. The length of the CDR3 is 12 residues. Germline lookup yields CDR1 SGHRS and CDR2 YFSETQ. The CDR3, as DNA: TGCGCCAGCAGCTTGCTTACGGGAGAGCAGTACTTC. Residues: CASSLLTGEQYF.

This chain links TRBV5-6 with TRBJ2-5; D is uncertain. V gave up 0 bases and J gave up 2 bases, with 14 bases separating them. Germline CDR1 reads SGHDT; CDR2 reads YYEEEE. This CDR3 spans 16 amino acids. The CDR3: CASSLGGKTFQETQYF. The CDR3 DNA is TGTGCCAGCAGCTTGGGCGGAAAAACCTTTCAAGAGACCCAGTACTTC. The complete variable domain, with remaining parts taken from reference TRBV5-6 and TRBJ2-5, reads DAGVTQSPTHLIKTRGQQVTLRCSPKSGHDTVSWYQQALGQGPQFIFQYYEEEERQRGNFPDRFSGHQFPNYSSELNVNALLLGDSALYLCASSLGGKTFQETQYFGPGTRLLVL.

The chain combines TRBV19 with TRBJ2-7, with TRBD2 matching 11 bases. The CDR3 spans 16 residues. V lost 4 bases to trimming and J lost 2 bases; unmatched junction nucleotides: 7. Germline-derived CDR1 and CDR2 are LNHDA and SQIVND (reference sequence). CDR3 nucleotide sequence: TGTGCCAGTAGTACACGTACTAGCGGGGGTGCCTACGAGCAGTACTTC. Protein: CASSTRTSGGAYEQYF.

Concerning this clone itself: Other DNA sequences within the sample encode an identical CDR3. This chain links TRBV7-9 with TRBJ2-3; D is perhaps TRBD1 (5 bases). The germline V gene has CDR1 SEHNR and CDR2 FQNEAQ (reference sequence). The CDR3 runs to 14 residues. Between the trimmed V and J ends, which lost 1 base and 3 bases, there was a span of 8 bases. The chain's CDR3 is CASSLEGSTDTQYF. CDR3 nucleotide sequence: TGTGCCAGCAGCTTAGAGGGGTCTACAGATACGCAGTATTTT.

The chain joins TRBV7-2 to TRBJ2-5; weak D call: TRBD2 (6 bases). The CDR3 length is 14 residues. Germline loops: CDR1 SGHTA, CDR2 FQGNSA. Between the trimmed V and J ends, which lost 2 bases and 2 bases, there was a span of 9 bases. The CDR3: CASSLRGEQETQYF. CDR3 nucleotides: TGTGCCAGCAGCTTACGCGGGGAACAAGAGACCCAGTACTTC.